The sequence of this T cell receptor (beta chain) was determined in a study of T-cell reconstitution after alpha-beta-depleted transplantation in children. Whole-study results and caveats: Fresh T-cell production supplied most of the T-cell counts and diversity seen one year after transplant. The high TCRbeta diversity at day 60 in some patients came from surviving recipient T cells and thymic progenitors. Several hundred expanded graft clones reportedly were the source of alpha-beta T cells about two months after transplant.

The sample holds a few counts of this clonotype. The antigen remains undetermined. Trimming cost V 1 base and J 7 bases, with 8 bases left between them. Germline V gene sequence: CDR1 SGHKS, CDR2 YYEKEE (reference sequence). The CDR3 runs to 12 residues. Unique molecular identifiers were incorporated into the prepared TCRbeta library. One entry per CDR3 protein, called by TCRdb with MiXCR from the PCR reads. The sample records hundreds of thousands of distinct CDR3 sequences, less than 15% being singletons. This receptor was obtained from a girl aged 2 to 10 with congenital amegakaryocytic thrombocytopenia, due to receive a stem cell transplant. The chain links TRBV5-5 to TRBJ2-5; unclear D gene. The starting material was PBMCs, obtained before TCRalphabeta/CD19-depleted stem cell transplant. CDR3 protein: CASSLLLPTQYF. The DNA of the CDR3 is TGTGCCAGCAGCTTGTTGTTGCCGACCCAGTACTTC.